The T cell receptor beta chain described here comes from a study of PD-1 blockade in classical Hodgkin lymphoma. Here immunoSEQ multiplex PCR was the method, and the copy in TCRdb shows in-frame clones only, minus some. The sample lists 20,000 to 25,000 clones, less than 75% seen once, with roughly 1.2% in the top ten. Time point of the sample: cycle 4 day 1 (C4D1), after 6 weeks of nivolumab. Relapse was seen in all patients after autologous stem cell transplantation, and brentuximab vedotin exposure was variable. By magnetic negative selection, CD4+ T cells were purified from thawed PBMCs. Germline-derived CDR1 and CDR2 are KGHSH and LQKENI. V dropped 6 bases and J dropped 1 base, with 12 bases sitting between them. This CDR3 is built from 14 residues.

The material sequenced was CD4+ T cells from blood, taken before the fourth cycle of nivolumab. This sequence was found in a human donor with classical Hodgkin lymphoma. The chain uses TRBV18 and TRBJ1-1; D is unresolved. The CDR3 DNA reads as TGTGCCAGCTCCCTTAAACTTGCGAACACTGAAGCTTTCTTT. It encodes CASSLKLANTEAFF.